The TCR beta chain described here comes from a study of CD8 T cells in Susac syndrome (dated by TCRdb to about 2019). As for the study more broadly: Of the Susac syndrome patients who were sequenced, under ten were in clinical remission while about six had clinically active disease. At blood withdrawal, Susac syndrome patients were either therapy-naive, taking corticosteroids (in some cases with IVIg as well), or taking IVIg alone. Whether CD8+ T cell activation and differentiation in Susac syndrome was antigen driven was tested using repertoire sequencing. The study compared CD8+ T cell repertoire clonality among eleven to twelve healthy donors, approximately 14 Susac syndrome patients and about 16 multiple sclerosis patients.

Results the study describes overall, beyond this receptor: In the total CD8+ and CD8+ TEMRA repertoires, over 15 and five Susac-specific public clones, respectively, were identified. The study acknowledged that relatively few individuals were included in the TCR sequencing and HLA analysis. Clonal expansion was observed in Susac syndrome CD8+ repertoires, with the highest expansion in CD8+ TEMRA cells and greater expansion in clinically active than in remitting patients.

With respect to this clonotype: Its antigen remains unidentified. Qualities for individual bases were not recorded, and no much larger clone is one base off.

Peripheral blood CD8+ and CD4+ T cells from healthy donors, Susac syndrome patients and multiple sclerosis patients were profiled by high-throughput TCR beta sequencing. The Susac syndrome patients fulfilled recently defined diagnostic criteria for definite or probable disease. Bulk CD8+ and CD4+ T cells were purified by magnetic negative isolation, while CD8+ TEMRA cells were enriched using FACS. Blood was drawn into EDTA tubes, processed within 24 hours, and PBMCs were isolated by density gradient centrifugation. PBMCs destined for TCR sequencing were cryopreserved in liquid nitrogen and later thawed in a 37 °C water bath. Purity of sorted or isolated CD4+, CD8+ and CD8+ TEMRA cells was at least 90%. RNA was extracted using the RNeasy kit, and roughly 0.5 to 1 microgram was reverse transcribed with random hexamers. The immunoSEQ multiplex PCR assay, which covers 54 Vbeta and 13 Jbeta segments, was used to amplify TCR beta CDR3 regions. To correct PCR amplification bias, a synthetic template baseline was used for both primer optimization and computational correction. The source study handled its data this way. Reads were annotated to V, D and J genes according to IMGT and were analyzed with immunoSEQ Analyzer, with only productive sequences retained. Clonality was calculated as one minus the Shannon entropy normalized by log2 of the number of productive unique sequences. Public and private clones were assessed among the 100 most prevalent clones of each patient and control. Clones were defined as Susac-specific if absent from the healthy and MS cohorts, from more than 900 published viral clones and from other ImmuneACCESS disease sequences. Using fastp at Q25 and MiXCR, TCRdb reprocessed the public reads and kept productive beta chains. Merged by CDR3 protein, the rows form single entries marked with the most common genes and DNA. The V and J calls come from TCRdb's annotation, not from the publication. Here the sample has 75,000 to 95,000 distinct CDR3 sequences; around 93% occur a single time. 0.45% of the sample rests with the top ten.

The germline ends are 8 bases apart after V is trimmed by 1 base and J by 5 bases. The CDR1 and CDR2 encoded by the germline V gene are SGHVS and FQNEAQ. Reading from cysteine to phenylalanine, the CDR3 counts 14 amino acids. The DNA shown is the 42-base CDR3, in frame from base 1. Recombination connected TRBV7-8 to TRBJ2-2; TRBD1 is a weak D gene call, 6 bases matching. This sequence was found in a human donor with Susac syndrome. The source material was CD8+ T cells from PBMCs. In nucleotides, the sequence is TGTGCCAGCAGCTTAGGGGGGCGGACCGGGGAGCTGTTTTTT. This gives the protein CASSLGGRTGELFF.